A single sample is the source of the 4 T cell receptor beta chains below, sequenced in a study of cytomegalovirus exposure and HLA in healthy donors. Amplification used 60 Vbeta primers and 13 Jbeta primers. Sequencing was performed with immunoSEQ multiplex PCR; in TCRdb, only in-frame clones are kept and a portion is missing. The sample holds around 170,000 clones, approximately 83% seen once. Sequences were obtained from PBMCs. These receptors were collected from a woman between 18 and 30 years old in good health and CMV-seronegative.

V and J are TRBV18 and TRBJ1-2; D is undetermined. Trimming took off 6 bases at V and 8 bases at J, with 10 bases between the two ends. Germline assignment: CDR1 KGHSH and CDR2 LQKENI. CDR3 length: 11 amino acids. The CDR3 sequence is CASSQSGGYTF. The CDR3 nucleotides are TGTGCCAGCTCCCAGTCGGGGGGCTACACCTTC.

This chain joins TRBV2 and TRBJ2-2, with D perhaps TRBD2 (5 bases). In germline, CDR1 is SNHLY, CDR2 FYNNEI. The CDR3 is 14 amino acids. V was cut by 3 bases and J by 9 bases, with 14 bases left in between. CDR3 bases: TGTGCCAGCAGTGATACTAGTTCTGTCCGGGAGCTGTTTTTT. The encoded protein is CASSDTSSVRELFF.

A note on this clone: Other DNA sequences in the sample encode the same CDR3. The chain joins TRBV28 to TRBJ1-2; D unresolved. The V and J ends lost 3 bases and 5 bases respectively, with 7 bases between them. This CDR3 spans 12 amino acids. Germline values: CDR1 MDHEN, CDR2 SYDVKM. The CDR3 region has the DNA TGTGCCAGCAGTTTGCGAGGTTATGGCTACACCTTC. Translation: CASSLRGYGYTF.

This clone was seen once. The rearrangement joins TRBV5-1 to TRBJ2-5, with 8 bases identical to TRBD1. V was pared by 4 bases and J by 2 bases, with 10 bases of the junction left unmatched. The CDR3 loop spans 16 amino acids. Germline CDR1 is SGHRS and CDR2 is YFSETQ. For the CDR3, the DNA is TGCGCCAGCAGCCCCGGGTGGACAGGGATACAAGAGACCCAGTACTTC. Protein: CASSPGWTGIQETQYF.